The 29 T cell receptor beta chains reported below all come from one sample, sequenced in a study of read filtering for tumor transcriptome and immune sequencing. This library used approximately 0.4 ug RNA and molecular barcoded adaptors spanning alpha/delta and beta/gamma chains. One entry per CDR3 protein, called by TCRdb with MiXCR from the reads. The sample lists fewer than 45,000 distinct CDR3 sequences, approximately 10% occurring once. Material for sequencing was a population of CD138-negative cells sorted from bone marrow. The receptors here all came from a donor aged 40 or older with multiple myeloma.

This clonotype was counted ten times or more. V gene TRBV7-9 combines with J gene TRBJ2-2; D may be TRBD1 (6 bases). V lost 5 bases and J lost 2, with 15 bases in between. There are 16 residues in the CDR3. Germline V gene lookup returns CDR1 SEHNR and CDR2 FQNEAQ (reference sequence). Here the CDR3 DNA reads TGTGCCAGCAGCACCAACAGGGCGGAAAACACCGGGGAGCTGTTTTTT. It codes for CASSTNRAENTGELFF.

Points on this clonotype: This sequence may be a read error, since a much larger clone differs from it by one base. CDR3 coding DNA: TGTGCCAGCAGCGTAGAAGGGGGGCAAGAGATCCAGTACTTC. It encodes CASSVEGGQEIQYF. This rearrangement joins TRBV9 to TRBJ2-5; possibly TRBD1 or TRBD2 for D (6 bases each). From germline, CDR1 is SGDLS and CDR2 YYNGEE. The CDR3 consists of 14 residues.

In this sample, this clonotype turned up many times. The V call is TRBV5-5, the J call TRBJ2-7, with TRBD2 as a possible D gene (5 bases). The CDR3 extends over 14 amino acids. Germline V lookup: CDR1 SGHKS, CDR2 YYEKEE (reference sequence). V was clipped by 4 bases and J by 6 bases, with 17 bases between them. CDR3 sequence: CASSGRAHFSEQYF. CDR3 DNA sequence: TGTGCCAGCAGCGGGCGGGCACACTTCAGCGAGCAGTACTTC. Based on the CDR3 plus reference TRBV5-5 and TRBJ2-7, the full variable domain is DAGVTQSPTHLIKTRGQQVTLRCSPISGHKSVSWYQQVLGQGPQFIFQYYEKEERGRGNFPDRFSARQFPNYSSELNVNALLLGDSALYLCASSGRAHFSEQYFGPGTRLTVT.

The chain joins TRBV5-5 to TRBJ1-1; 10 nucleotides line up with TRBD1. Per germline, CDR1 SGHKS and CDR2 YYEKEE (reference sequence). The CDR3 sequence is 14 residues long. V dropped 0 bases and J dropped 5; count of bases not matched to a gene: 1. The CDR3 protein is CASSLGDRGTEAFF. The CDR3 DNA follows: TGTGCCAGCAGCTTGGGGGACAGGGGAACTGAAGCTTTCTTT.

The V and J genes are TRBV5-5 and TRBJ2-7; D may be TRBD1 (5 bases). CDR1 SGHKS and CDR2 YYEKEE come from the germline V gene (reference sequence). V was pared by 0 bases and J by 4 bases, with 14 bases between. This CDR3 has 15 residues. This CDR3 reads CASSLVGAPGYEQYF. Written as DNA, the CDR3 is TGTGCCAGCAGCTTGGTAGGGGCTCCAGGGTACGAGCAGTACTTC. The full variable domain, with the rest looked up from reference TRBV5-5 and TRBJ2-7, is DAGVTQSPTHLIKTRGQQVTLRCSPISGHKSVSWYQQVLGQGPQFIFQYYEKEERGRGNFPDRFSARQFPNYSSELNVNALLLGDSALYLCASSLVGAPGYEQYFGPGTRLTVT.

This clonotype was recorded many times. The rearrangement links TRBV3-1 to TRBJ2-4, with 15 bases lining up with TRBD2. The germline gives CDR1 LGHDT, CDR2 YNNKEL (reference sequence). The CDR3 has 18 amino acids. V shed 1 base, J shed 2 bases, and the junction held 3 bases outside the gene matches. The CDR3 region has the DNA TGTGCCAGCAGCCAAGCAGGACTAGCGGGGGGGCCCAAAAACATTCAGTACTTC. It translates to CASSQAGLAGGPKNIQYF.

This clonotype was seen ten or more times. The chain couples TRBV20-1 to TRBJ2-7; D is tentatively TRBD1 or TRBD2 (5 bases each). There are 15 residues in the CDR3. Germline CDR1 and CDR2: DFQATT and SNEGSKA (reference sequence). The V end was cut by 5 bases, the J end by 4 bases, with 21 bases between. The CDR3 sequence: CSAFRDGFLQYEQYF. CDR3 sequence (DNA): TGCAGTGCTTTCCGGGACGGATTCCTTCAGTACGAGCAGTACTTC.

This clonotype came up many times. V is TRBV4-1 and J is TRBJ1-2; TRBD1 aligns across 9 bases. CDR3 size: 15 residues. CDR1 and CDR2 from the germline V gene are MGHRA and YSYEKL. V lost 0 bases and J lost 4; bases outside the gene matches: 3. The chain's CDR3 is CASSQDHRGLYGYTF. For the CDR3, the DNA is TGCGCCAGCAGCCAAGATCACAGGGGGCTCTATGGCTACACCTTC.

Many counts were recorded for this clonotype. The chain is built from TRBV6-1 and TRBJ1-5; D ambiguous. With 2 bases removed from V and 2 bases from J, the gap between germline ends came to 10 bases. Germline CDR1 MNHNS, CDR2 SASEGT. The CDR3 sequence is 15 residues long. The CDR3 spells CASSERPGGNQPQHF. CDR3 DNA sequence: TGTGCCAGCAGTGAAAGACCCGGGGGCAATCAGCCCCAGCATTTT.

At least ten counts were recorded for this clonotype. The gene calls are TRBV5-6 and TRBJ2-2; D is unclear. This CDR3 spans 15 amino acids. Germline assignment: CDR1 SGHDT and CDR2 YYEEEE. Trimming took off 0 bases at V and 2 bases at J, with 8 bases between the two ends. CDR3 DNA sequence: TGTGCCAGCAGCTTGGCGGCTGACAACACCGGGGAGCTGTTTTTT. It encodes CASSLAADNTGELFF.

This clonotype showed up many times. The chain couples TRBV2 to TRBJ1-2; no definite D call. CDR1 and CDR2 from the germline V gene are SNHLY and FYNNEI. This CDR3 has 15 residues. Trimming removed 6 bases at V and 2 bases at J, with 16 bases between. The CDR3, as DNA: TGTGCCAGCAGCCCAGAGACCGAAACCAACTATGGCTACACCTTC. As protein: CASSPETETNYGYTF.

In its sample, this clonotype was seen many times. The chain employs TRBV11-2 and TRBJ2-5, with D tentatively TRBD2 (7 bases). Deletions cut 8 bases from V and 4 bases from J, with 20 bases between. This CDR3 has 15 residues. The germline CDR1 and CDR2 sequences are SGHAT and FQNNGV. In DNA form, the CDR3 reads TGTGCCAGCGCTCCCAAGGAGGGGGGGGTAGAGACCCAGTACTTC. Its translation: CASAPKEGGVETQYF.

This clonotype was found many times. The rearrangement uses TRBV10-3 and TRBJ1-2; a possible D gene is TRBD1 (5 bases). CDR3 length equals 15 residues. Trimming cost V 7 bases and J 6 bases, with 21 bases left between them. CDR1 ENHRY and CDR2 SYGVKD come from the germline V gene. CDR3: CAIKPSGREAHGYTF. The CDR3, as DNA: TGTGCCATCAAGCCTTCGGGCAGGGAGGCCCATGGCTACACCTTC.

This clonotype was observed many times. The CDR3 bases are TGTGCCAGCAGCCCAACTTGGGGTGAGCAGTTCTTC. Translation: CASSPTWGEQFF. The J gene is TRBJ2-1, the V gene TRBV28; D not resolved. Germline CDR1 and CDR2: MDHEN and SYDVKM. CDR3 length: 12 amino acids. Trimming left V 6 bases short and J 9 bases short, with 12 bases between.

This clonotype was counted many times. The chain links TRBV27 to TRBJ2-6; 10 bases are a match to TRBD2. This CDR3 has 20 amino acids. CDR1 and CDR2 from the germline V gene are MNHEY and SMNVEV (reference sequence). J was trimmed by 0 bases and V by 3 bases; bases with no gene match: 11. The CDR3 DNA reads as TGTGCCAGCAGTTTTCTACCCGGAAGCGGGGGGGACTCTGGGGCCAACGTCCTGACTTTC. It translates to CASSFLPGSGGDSGANVLTF.

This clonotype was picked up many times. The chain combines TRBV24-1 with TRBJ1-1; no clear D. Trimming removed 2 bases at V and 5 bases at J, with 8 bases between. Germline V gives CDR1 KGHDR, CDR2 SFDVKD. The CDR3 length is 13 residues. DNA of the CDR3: TGTGCCACCAGTGATTCGACATCTACTGAAGCTTTCTTT. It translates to CATSDSTSTEAFF.

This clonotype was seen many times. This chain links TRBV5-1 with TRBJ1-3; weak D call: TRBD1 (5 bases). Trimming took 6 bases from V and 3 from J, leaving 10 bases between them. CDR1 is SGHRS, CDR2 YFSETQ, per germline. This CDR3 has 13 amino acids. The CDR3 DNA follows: TGCGCCAGCACCAGGGACCTTGGAAACACCATATATTTT. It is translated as CASTRDLGNTIYF.

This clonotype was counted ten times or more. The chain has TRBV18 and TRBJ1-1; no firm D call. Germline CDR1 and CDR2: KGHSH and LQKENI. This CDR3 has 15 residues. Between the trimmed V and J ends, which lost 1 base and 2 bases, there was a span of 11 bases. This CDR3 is CASSPRESYNTEAFF. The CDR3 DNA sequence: TGTGCCAGCTCACCACGCGAGAGCTACAACACTGAAGCTTTCTTT.

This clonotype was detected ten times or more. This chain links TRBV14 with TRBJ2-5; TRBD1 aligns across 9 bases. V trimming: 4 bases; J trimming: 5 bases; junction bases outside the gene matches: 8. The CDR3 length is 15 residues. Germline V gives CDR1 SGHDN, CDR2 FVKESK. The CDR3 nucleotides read TGTGCCAGCAGCCTGACCGGGACAGGGAGGGAGACCCAGTACTTC. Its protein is CASSLTGTGRETQYF.

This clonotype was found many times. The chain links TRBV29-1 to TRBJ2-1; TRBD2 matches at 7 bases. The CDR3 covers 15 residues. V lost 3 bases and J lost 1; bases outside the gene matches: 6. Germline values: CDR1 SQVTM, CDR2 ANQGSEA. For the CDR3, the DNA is TGCAGCGTTGAGGGAGGGCCGGGGTCCTACAATGAGCAGTTCTTC. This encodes CSVEGGPGSYNEQFF.

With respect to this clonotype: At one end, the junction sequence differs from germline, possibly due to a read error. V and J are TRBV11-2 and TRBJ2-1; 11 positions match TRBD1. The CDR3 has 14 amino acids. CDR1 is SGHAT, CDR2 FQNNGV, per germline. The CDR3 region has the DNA TGTGCCAGCAGCCTTGGGACAGGGGGTTTAGAGCAGTCCTTC. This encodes CASSLGTGGLEQSF.

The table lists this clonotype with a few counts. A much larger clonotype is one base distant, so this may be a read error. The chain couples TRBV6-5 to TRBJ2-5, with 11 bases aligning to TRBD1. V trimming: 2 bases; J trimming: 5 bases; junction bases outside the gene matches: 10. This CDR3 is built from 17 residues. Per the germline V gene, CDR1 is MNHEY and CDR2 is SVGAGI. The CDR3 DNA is TGTGCCAGCAGTTACCCCGGACAGGGGGCCGAACGGGAGACCCAGTACTTC. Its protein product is CASSYPGQGAERETQYF.

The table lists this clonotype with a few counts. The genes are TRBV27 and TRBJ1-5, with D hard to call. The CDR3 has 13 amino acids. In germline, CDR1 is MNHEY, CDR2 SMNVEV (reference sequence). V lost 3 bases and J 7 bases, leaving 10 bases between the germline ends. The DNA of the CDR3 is TGTGCCAGCAGTTTGGTGGCCAGACAGCCCCAGCATTTT. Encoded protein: CASSLVARQPQHF.

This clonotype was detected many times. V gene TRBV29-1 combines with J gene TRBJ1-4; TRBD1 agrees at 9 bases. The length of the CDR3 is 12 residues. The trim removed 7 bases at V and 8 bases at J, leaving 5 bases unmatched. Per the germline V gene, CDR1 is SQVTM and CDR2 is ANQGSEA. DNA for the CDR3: TGCAGCGCGCGGGACAGGGACGAAAAACTGTTTTTT. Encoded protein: CSARDRDEKLFF.

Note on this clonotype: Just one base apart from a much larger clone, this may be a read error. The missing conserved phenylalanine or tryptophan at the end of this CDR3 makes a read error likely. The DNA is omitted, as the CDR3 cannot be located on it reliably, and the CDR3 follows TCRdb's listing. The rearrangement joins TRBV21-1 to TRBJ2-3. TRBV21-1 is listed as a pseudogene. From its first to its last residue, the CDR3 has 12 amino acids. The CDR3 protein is CASSAATDTQYL.

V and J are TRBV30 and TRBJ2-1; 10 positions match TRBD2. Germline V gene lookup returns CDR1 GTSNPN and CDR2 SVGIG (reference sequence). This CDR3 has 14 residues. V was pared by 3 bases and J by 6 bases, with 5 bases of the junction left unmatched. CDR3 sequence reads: CAWSVSGGLNEQFF. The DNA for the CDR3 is TGTGCCTGGAGCGTTAGCGGGGGGCTCAATGAGCAGTTCTTC.

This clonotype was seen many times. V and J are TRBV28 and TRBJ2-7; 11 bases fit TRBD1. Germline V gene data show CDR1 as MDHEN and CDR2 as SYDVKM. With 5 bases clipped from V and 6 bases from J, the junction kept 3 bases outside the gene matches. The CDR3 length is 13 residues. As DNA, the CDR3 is TGTGCCAGCAGTGGACAGGGGGCCTCCGAGCAGTACTTC. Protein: CASSGQGASEQYF.

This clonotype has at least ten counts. The CDR3 reads CASSQEPGTGTDTQYF. CDR3 DNA sequence: TGCGCCAGCAGCCAAGAACCCGGGACAGGGACCGATACGCAGTATTTT. The genes are TRBV4-1 and TRBJ2-3; TRBD1 matches 9 bases. V dropped 0 bases and J dropped 6; count of bases not matched to a gene: 7. The CDR3 runs to 16 residues. Germline CDR1 reads MGHRA; CDR2 reads YSYEKL.

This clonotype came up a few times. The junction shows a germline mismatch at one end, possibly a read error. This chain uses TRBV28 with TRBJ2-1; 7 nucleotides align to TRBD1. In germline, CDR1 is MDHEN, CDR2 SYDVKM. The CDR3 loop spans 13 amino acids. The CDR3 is CASSVLGDRHKLF. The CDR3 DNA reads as TGTGCCAGCAGTGTTCTAGGGGACAGACATAAGCTCTTC.